The 7 T cell receptor beta chains given below trace back to one sample, sequenced in a study of cytomegalovirus exposure and HLA in healthy donors. Researchers ran the PCR with 60 Vbeta and 13 Jbeta primers. TCRdb's table, derived via immunoSEQ multiplex PCR, lists solely in-frame clones and lacks some. The sample lists about 110,000 clones, approximately 80% occurring once. The specimen sequenced was PBMCs. The source of these receptors is a man aged 45 to 65 in good health and CMV-seronegative.

The V gene is TRBV9, the J gene TRBJ1-6, with 7 bases fitting TRBD1. The trim removed 4 bases at V and 3 bases at J, leaving 1 base unmatched. Germline V gene sequence: CDR1 SGDLS, CDR2 YYNGEE. This CDR3 comprises 14 residues. DNA of the CDR3: TGTGCCAGCAGCCAGGGGGTCTATAATTCACCCCTCCACTTT. Amino acid sequence: CASSQGVYNSPLHF. The full variable domain, completed using reference TRBV9 and TRBJ1-6, is DSGVTQTPKHLITATGQRVTLRCSPRSGDLSVYWYQQSLDQGLQFLIQYYNGEERAKGNILERFSAQQFPDLHSELNLSSLELGDSALYFCASSQGVYNSPLHFGNGTRLTVT.

As to this clone: One end of the junction is discordant with germline, which a read error may explain. Within the sample, other DNA sequences also encode this same CDR3. CDR3 sequence reads: CASSPGGSKSYEQYF. The CDR3 nucleotides read TGTGCCAGCAGCCCTGGGGGGAGTAAATCCTACGAGCAGTACTTT. The chain couples TRBV5-4 to TRBJ2-7, with TRBD2 as a possible D gene (6 bases). This CDR3 has 15 residues. Per germline, CDR1 SGHNT and CDR2 YYREEE (reference sequence).

The chain recombines TRBV5-1 with TRBJ2-3; 10 bases match TRBD2. Germline CDR1 is SGHRS and CDR2 is YFSETQ. V dropped 0 bases and J dropped 4; count of bases not matched to a gene: 5. This CDR3 has 16 residues. CDR3 bases: TGCGCCAGCAGCTTGGCGAGCGGGGGGGCCTCAGATACGCAGTATTTT. It codes for CASSLASGGASDTQYF.

The rearrangement joins TRBV30 to TRBJ1-4; TRBD1 matches 9 bases. After removal of 3 bases from V and 6 bases from J, the junction contained 8 bases not matched to a gene. Germline V gene sequence: CDR1 GTSNPN, CDR2 SVGIG (reference sequence). The CDR3 length is 15 residues. CDR3 residues: CAWSRDRGRYEKLFF. DNA of the CDR3: TGTGCCTGGAGCCGCGACAGGGGGAGGTATGAAAAACTGTTTTTT.

The V gene is TRBV19, the J gene TRBJ2-7; TRBD2 matches 11 bases. V dropped 6 bases and J dropped 0; count of bases not matched to a gene: 4. Germline V CDR1 and CDR2: LNHDA, SQIVND (reference sequence). CDR3 length: 15 residues. The CDR3 DNA is TGTGCCAGTAGCCCTGGACTAGCGGGCTCCTACGAGCAGTACTTC. The encoded protein is CASSPGLAGSYEQYF.

This clone is a singleton in its sample. The V call is TRBV29-1, the J call TRBJ2-1; the D gene is possibly TRBD1 (7 bases). Germline V gene lookup returns CDR1 SQVTM and CDR2 ANQGSEA. V shed 7 bases and J shed 2 bases, with 12 bases lying between them. The CDR3 is made up of 13 amino acids. In nucleotides, the CDR3 is TGCAGCGCGGCGGGACAGCCCTACAATGAGCAGTTCTTC. Translated, it gives CSAAGQPYNEQFF.

This chain connects TRBV5-3 to TRBJ1-3, with D possibly matching TRBD1 (6 bases). TRBV5-3 is reported as an ORF; its role is uncertain. V lost 6 bases and J 1 base, leaving 14 bases between the germline ends. The CDR3 has 15 residues. This CDR3 is CARNPRGGSGNTIYF. The CDR3 coding sequence is TGTGCCAGAAACCCCCGAGGGGGTTCTGGAAACACCATATATTTT.